Shown below are 10 T cell receptor beta chains from a single sample sequenced in a study of T-cell reconstitution after alpha-beta-depleted transplantation in children. For TCRbeta, the library was prepared with unique molecular identifiers. From the PCR reads, TCRdb called clonotypes with MiXCR, one entry per CDR3 protein. Of more than 400,000 distinct CDR3 sequences listed, around 10% are singletons. This specimen consisted of PBMCs, mostly from graft donor cells, obtained 180 days after TCRalphabeta/CD19-depleted stem cell transplant. Receptors were obtained from a female patient aged 2 to 10 who had a stem cell transplant for aplastic anemia, so the T cells may come from the graft donor.

This clonotype has more than one count but fewer than ten. This chain links TRBV18 with TRBJ2-3; D is perhaps TRBD2 (5 bases). Germline-derived CDR1 and CDR2 are KGHSH and LQKENI. The ends were cut back, 3 bases at V and 3 bases at J, with 13 bases in the middle. The CDR3 loop spans 15 amino acids. The CDR3 loop is CASSPLAGQTDTQYF. The CDR3 region has the DNA TGTGCCAGCTCACCCTTGGCGGGTCAGACAGATACGCAGTATTTT.

There are a few counts of this clonotype. CDR3 bases: TGTGCCAGCAGGCCATCTAGCGACCAGGAATTCTTCTACGAGCAGTACTTC. Its protein is CASRPSSDQEFFYEQYF. The chain combines TRBV6-1 with TRBJ2-7; weak D call: TRBD2 (6 bases). CDR1 and CDR2 (germline): MNHNS, SASEGT. Trimming removed 6 bases from V and 3 bases from J, with 24 bases in between. CDR3 length: 17 residues.

This clonotype has just a few counts. The chain recombines TRBV6-2 or TRBV6-3 with TRBJ2-3; D unresolved. This CDR3 is built from 18 residues. Trimming shortened V by 5 bases and J by 1 base, and 22 bases separated the two germline ends. Germline CDR1 and CDR2: MNHEY and SVGEGT. In nucleotides, the CDR3 is TGTGCCAGCAGTCCTCCAGGCCCGGGCTCCCTTCGCACAGATACGCAGTATTTT. Its protein is CASSPPGPGSLRTDTQYF.

This clonotype was counted a few times. The chain joins TRBV28 to TRBJ2-3, with 8 bases that match TRBD2. CDR1 is MDHEN, CDR2 SYDVKM, per germline. V shed 3 bases and J 4 bases; nucleotides not matched to a gene: 9. The CDR3 covers 16 residues. In DNA form, the CDR3 reads TGTGCCAGCAGTTTCATGAGCGGGAGTCAGGCAGATACGCAGTATTTT. Translating gives CASSFMSGSQADTQYF.

This clonotype has just a few counts. V is TRBV20-1 and J is TRBJ2-7, with a tentative D call TRBD1 (6 bases). CDR1 and CDR2 (germline): DFQATT, SNEGSKA (reference sequence). V lost 3 bases, J lost 3 bases, and 15 bases lay in between. The CDR3 is 14 residues long. CDR3 in amino acids: CSASWAGVLYEQYF. CDR3 DNA: TGCAGTGCTAGTTGGGCAGGGGTTCTCTACGAGCAGTACTTC.

The rearrangement joins TRBV20-1 to TRBJ2-1, with 9 bases lining up with TRBD2. V gave up 3 bases and J gave up 14 bases; unmatched junction bases: 14. Germline lookup yields CDR1 DFQATT and CDR2 SNEGSKA (reference sequence). The CDR3 sequence is 14 residues long. The CDR3 loop reads CSARGASGTQWEFF. The CDR3, as DNA: TGCAGTGCTAGGGGGGCTAGCGGGACCCAATGGGAGTTCTTC.

This clonotype was counted only a few times. The chain carries TRBV27 and TRBJ2-1, with 7 bases matching TRBD1. Germline V gene sequence: CDR1 MNHEY, CDR2 SMNVEV (reference sequence). V lost 5 bases, J lost 7 bases, and 17 bases stayed unmatched. The CDR3 totals 17 residues. The CDR3, as DNA: TGTGCCAGCAGTAGTATACCTGGGACAGTCCTACGGAATGAGCAGTTCTTC. Its translation is CASSSIPGTVLRNEQFF.

This clonotype was observed a few times. The chain has TRBV5-1 and TRBJ2-5; TRBD1 might be the D (6 bases). This CDR3 has 13 amino acids. With 7 bases removed from V and 5 bases from J, the gap between germline ends came to 15 bases. Germline V CDR1 and CDR2: SGHRS, YFSETQ. CDR3: CASQQGVRETQYF. CDR3 in DNA: TGCGCCAGCCAACAGGGCGTGAGGGAGACCCAGTACTTC.

This clonotype came up a few times. V gene TRBV19 combines with J gene TRBJ2-3, with no clear D. Trimming pared 4 bases from V and 1 base from J, leaving 9 bases between. This CDR3 is 14 amino acids long. From germline, CDR1 is LNHDA and CDR2 SQIVND (reference sequence). The CDR3: CASSTVGGTDTQYF. Written as DNA, the CDR3 is TGTGCCAGTAGTACCGTAGGTGGCACAGATACGCAGTATTTT.

The chain links TRBV6-5 to TRBJ2-3; no firm D call. The CDR3 sequence is 12 residues long. V gave up 10 bases and J gave up 1 base, with 9 bases separating them. Germline lookup yields CDR1 MNHEY and CDR2 SVGAGI. CDR3 nucleotide sequence: TGTGCCACCGGGCTTCGCACAGATACGCAGTATTTT. Amino acid sequence: CATGLRTDTQYF.